These 23 T cell receptor beta chains were all obtained from the same sample, sequenced in a study of T cell responses to AZD1222 COVID-19 vaccine. The method was immunoSEQ multiplex PCR; TCRdb's version includes in-frame clones alone and lacks a portion of them. The repertoire has about 82,000 clones, about 93% of them found once; the top ten carry 3.1%. The material was peripheral blood, obtained 28 days after the second AZD1222 dose. The receptor set was obtained from an adult who received the AZD1222 COVID-19 vaccine.

There are a few counts of this clone. The rearrangement uses TRBV4-2 and TRBJ1-2, with a possible D match to TRBD1 (6 bases). Trimming left V 5 bases short and J 1 base short, with 11 bases between. This CDR3 has 14 amino acids. CDR1 and CDR2 (germline): LGHNA, YNFKEQ. The CDR3 region has the DNA TGTGCCAGCAGCAGACAGGTCGTTAACTATGGCTACACCTTC. Protein product: CASSRQVVNYGYTF.

The CDR3 region is CASSWEGPPGNTIYF. The CDR3 nucleotides read TGCGCCAGCAGCTGGGAAGGACCACCTGGAAACACCATATATTTT. V gene TRBV5-1 combines with J gene TRBJ1-3; D is unresolved. Trimming left V 3 bases short and J 2 bases short, with 12 bases between. CDR3 length: 15 residues. Germline V gives CDR1 SGHRS, CDR2 YFSETQ.

The chain carries TRBV6-1 and TRBJ1-4, with D unclear. Trimming took off 0 bases at V and 7 bases at J, with 12 bases between the two ends. The CDR3 has 15 amino acids. The germline V gene has CDR1 MNHNS and CDR2 SASEGT. DNA of the CDR3: TGTGCCAGCAGTGAAGCCTGGAGCCCGCCTGAAAAACTGTTTTTT. Translating it yields CASSEAWSPPEKLFF.

This rearrangement joins TRBV19 to TRBJ1-5; 9 nucleotides line up with TRBD1. Germline loops: CDR1 LNHDA, CDR2 SQIVND (reference sequence). V was pared by 6 bases and J by 0 bases, with 12 bases of the junction left unmatched. CDR3 length: 18 residues. The CDR3 DNA reads as TGTGCCAGTAGCTCCGGGACAGGGAACGGTCATAGCAATCAGCCCCAGCATTTT. It codes for CASSSGTGNGHSNQPQHF.

CDR3 nucleotide sequence: TGTGCCAGCAGCAAAGTACGAATGATGAACACTGAAGCTTTCTTT. This encodes CASSKVRMMNTEAFF. The rearrangement uses TRBV21-1 and TRBJ1-1. TRBV21-1 is given as a pseudogene. The CDR3 runs to 15 residues.

This clone was seen a single time. The V and J genes are TRBV29-1 and TRBJ2-5; D tentatively reads TRBD1 or TRBD2 (5 bases each). CDR1 and CDR2 from the germline V gene are SQVTM and ANQGSEA. Trimming removed 2 bases from V and 5 bases from J, with 33 bases in between. The CDR3 runs 20 residues. The CDR3 bases are TGCAGCGTTGAATCCGGAACGGCCAGGGAGTATCGGGCGGGTAAGGAGACCCAGTACTTC. It is translated as CSVESGTAREYRAGKETQYF.

The gene calls are TRBV15 and TRBJ2-5; 15 bases agree with TRBD2. The V gene end was trimmed by 1 base and the J gene end by 4 bases; junction bases not matched to a gene: 4. There are 17 residues in the CDR3. Looked up from germline, CDR1 is LNHNV and CDR2 is YYDKDF (reference sequence). CDR3 nucleotides: TGTGCCACCAGCAGAGGGACTAGCGGGGGGGTCGGAGAGACCCAGTACTTC. It encodes CATSRGTSGGVGETQYF.

In this sample, this clone turned up once. The gene calls are TRBV7-3 and TRBJ2-3; 12 nucleotides match TRBD2. V was pared by 2 bases and J by 2 bases, with 2 bases of the junction left unmatched. Germline lookup yields CDR1 SGHTA and CDR2 FQGTGA. The CDR3 contains 16 residues. Here the CDR3 reads CASSLGLAGTTDTQYF. As DNA, the CDR3 is TGTGCCAGCAGCTTAGGACTAGCGGGGACCACAGATACGCAGTATTTT.

The genes are TRBV7-2 and TRBJ1-1; D is ambiguous. This CDR3 spans 12 amino acids. Germline V gives CDR1 SGHTA, CDR2 FQGNSA. V was shortened by 1 base and J by 8 bases, with 8 bases between the two germline ends. The CDR3 region has the DNA TGTGCCAGCAGCTTAGGGTCTGGGGAAGCTTTCTTT. It encodes CASSLGSGEAFF. The full variable domain, rest sourced from reference TRBV7-2 and TRBJ1-1, is GAGVSQSPSNKVTEKGKDVELRCDPISGHTALYWYRQSLGQGLEFLIYFQGNSAPDKSGLPSDRFSAERTGGSVSTLTIQRTQQEDSAVYLCASSLGSGEAFFGQGTRLTVV.

This chain links TRBV2 with TRBJ1-4; 9 nucleotides align to TRBD1. V shed 8 bases and J 1 base; nucleotides not matched to a gene: 5. Germline CDR1 is SNHLY and CDR2 is FYNNEI. The CDR3 has 15 residues. Here the CDR3 reads CASVGQGLTNEKLFF. CDR3 nucleotides: TGTGCCAGCGTCGGACAGGGGTTAACTAATGAAAAACTGTTTTTT. Using reference TRBV2 and TRBJ1-4 for the parts outside the CDR3, the full variable domain is EPEVTQTPSHQVTQMGQEVILRCVPISNHLYFYWYRQILGQKVEFLVSFYNNEISEKSEIFDDQFSVERPDGSNFTLKIRSTKLEDSAMYFCASVGQGLTNEKLFFGSGTQLSVL.

The V gene is TRBV4-1, the J gene TRBJ2-3; 7 bases match TRBD1. The V segment lost 5 bases and the J segment 6 bases; nucleotides outside the gene matches: 14. In germline, CDR1 is MGHRA, CDR2 YSYEKL. The CDR3 consists of 16 residues. CDR3 residues: CASSSFRDRPGDTQYF. The CDR3 DNA reads TGCGCCAGCAGCAGCTTCCGGGACAGACCCGGGGATACGCAGTATTTT.

The J gene is TRBJ2-3, the V gene TRBV30, with D unclear. Trimming cost V 1 base and J 2 bases, with 10 bases left between them. Germline CDR1 GTSNPN, CDR2 SVGIG (reference sequence). This CDR3 comprises 14 residues. The CDR3 spells CAWSGLRATDTQYF. The DNA of the CDR3 is TGTGCCTGGAGTGGCCTCCGGGCCACAGATACGCAGTATTTT. Full variable domain (rest looked up from reference TRBV30 and TRBJ2-3): SQTIHQWPATLVQPVGSPLSLECTVEGTSNPNLYWYRQAAGRGLQLLFYSVGIGQISSEVPQNLSASRPQDRQFILSSKKLLLSDSGFYLCAWSGLRATDTQYFGPGTRLTVL.

The CDR3: CASSRRDNYGYTF. The CDR3 DNA reads TGTGCCAGCAGCCGCAGGGATAACTATGGCTACACCTTC. The chain recombines TRBV5-4 with TRBJ1-2; D perhaps matches TRBD1 (5 bases). The V gene lost 4 bases and the J gene lost 1 base, with 8 bases spanning the gap. CDR1 is SGHNT and CDR2 is YYREEE in the germline V gene (reference sequence). There are 13 residues in the CDR3.

The V gene is TRBV9, the J gene TRBJ2-5; D remains ambiguous. The CDR3 covers 14 residues. Trimming took off 0 bases at V and 5 bases at J, with 11 bases between the two ends. Germline V gene lookup returns CDR1 SGDLS and CDR2 YYNGEE. The CDR3 loop is CASSVASGWETQYF. The CDR3 DNA follows: TGTGCCAGCAGCGTAGCTTCGGGTTGGGAGACCCAGTACTTC. The variable domain in full, with the rest retrieved from reference TRBV9 and TRBJ2-5, is DSGVTQTPKHLITATGQRVTLRCSPRSGDLSVYWYQQSLDQGLQFLIQYYNGEERAKGNILERFSAQQFPDLHSELNLSSLELGDSALYFCASSVASGWETQYFGPGTRLLVL.

The chain couples TRBV4-2 to TRBJ2-7, with D tentatively TRBD2 (7 bases). V lost 0 bases to trimming and J lost 5 bases, with 14 bases between them. The CDR3 is 15 amino acids. Germline CDR1 and CDR2: LGHNA and YNFKEQ. The chain's CDR3 is CASSQDLQGRDEQYF. Here the CDR3 DNA reads TGTGCCAGCAGCCAAGATCTGCAGGGGAGGGACGAGCAGTACTTC.

V is TRBV28 and J is TRBJ1-6, with TRBD1 matching 10 bases. V shed 4 bases and J 10 bases; nucleotides not matched to a gene: 7. From germline, CDR1 is MDHEN and CDR2 SYDVKM. The CDR3 totals 15 residues. For the CDR3, the DNA is TGTGCCAGCAGTTCTAAGACAGGGGGCGACTCACCCCTCCACTTT. This gives the protein CASSSKTGGDSPLHF.

The rearrangement joins TRBV7-9 to TRBJ1-2; D may be TRBD1 (6 bases). CDR3 length: 16 amino acids. The V and J ends lost 1 base and 6 bases respectively, with 18 bases between them. Germline V gene lookup returns CDR1 SEHNR and CDR2 FQNEAQ (reference sequence). The CDR3 region is CASSLGFGGNSDGYTF. CDR3 sequence (DNA): TGTGCCAGCAGCTTAGGGTTCGGGGGCAATTCGGATGGCTACACCTTC.

The chain recombines TRBV7-8 with TRBJ1-5, with D tentatively TRBD1 (6 bases). Looked up from germline, CDR1 is SGHVS and CDR2 is FQNEAQ. There are 14 residues in the CDR3. V lost 5 bases to trimming and J lost 5 bases, with 13 bases between them. The CDR3 is CASSLRRGDQPQHF. The CDR3 DNA is TGTGCCAGCAGCCTGCGGAGGGGGGATCAGCCCCAGCATTTT.

The CDR3 nucleotides read TGCAGTGCCGCCTTGCAGGAGACCCAGTACTTC. Amino acid sequence: CSAALQETQYF. The chain recombines TRBV20-1 with TRBJ2-5; D gene uncertain. V gave up 6 bases and J gave up 5 bases, with 10 bases separating them. This CDR3 has 11 residues. Germline V gene lookup returns CDR1 DFQATT and CDR2 SNEGSKA (reference sequence).

The chain combines TRBV4-1 with TRBJ1-3; unclear D gene. The length of the CDR3 is 15 residues. Per germline, CDR1 MGHRA and CDR2 YSYEKL. V dropped 0 bases and J dropped 4 bases, with 10 bases sitting between them. The CDR3: CASSQDLTTGNTIYF. CDR3 bases: TGCGCCAGCAGCCAAGACTTGACCACCGGAAACACCATATATTTT.

CDR3 bases: TGTGCCAGCAGCTTAGGTATCGGGGGCTCTAGCACAGATACGCAGTATTTT. This codes for CASSLGIGGSSTDTQYF. The rearrangement links TRBV11-3 to TRBJ2-3, with D perhaps given as TRBD1 or TRBD2 (6 bases each). The CDR3 has 17 amino acids. The germline V and J ends were trimmed by 1 base and 0 bases, with 14 bases remaining between them. Looked up from germline, CDR1 is SGHNT and CDR2 is YENEEA. Combining the CDR3 with reference TRBV11-3 and TRBJ2-3 gives the whole variable domain EAGVVQSPRYKIIEKKQPVAFWCNPISGHNTLYWYLQNLGQGPELLIRYENEEAVDDSQLPKDRFSAERLKGVDSTLKIQPAELGDSAVYLCASSLGIGGSSTDTQYFGPGTRLTVL.

V and J are TRBV14 and TRBJ2-2; TRBD1 agrees at 12 bases. CDR1 is SGHDN and CDR2 is FVKESK in the germline V gene. V lost 3 bases, J lost 4 bases, and 3 bases stayed unmatched. The CDR3 spans 16 residues. The CDR3 loop reads CASSQGQGASTGELFF. CDR3 DNA sequence: TGTGCCAGCAGCCAGGGACAGGGGGCGAGCACCGGGGAGCTGTTTTTT.

V gene TRBV2 combines with J gene TRBJ2-1, with 7 bases lining up with TRBD2. Germline V gene data show CDR1 as SNHLY and CDR2 as FYNNEI. There are 15 residues in the CDR3. V gave up 6 bases and J gave up 1 base; unmatched junction bases: 6. CDR3 sequence: CASRLGLTSYNEQFF. In DNA form, the CDR3 reads TGTGCCAGCAGACTGGGACTAACATCCTACAATGAGCAGTTCTTC.